This T cell receptor beta chain was observed in a study of blood T cells in healthy people across ages. General study results and limits: With age, beta diversity per million T cells declined roughly linearly, significantly by approximately 41. Estimates of total diversity, which came from one million sequenced T cells, were considered to be underestimates.

PBMCs were isolated at a quantity of at least 6 million per sample. Extractions gave at least 5.5 micrograms of total RNA per sample. This clonotype was observed a handful of times. Its antigen is undetermined. The authors ran a second PCR of about 6 to 12 cycles using a sample-barcoded 5' primer and a J-beta primer mix. MiXCR, run by TCRdb on the 5' RACE reads, gives a single entry per CDR3 protein. The data contain more than 650,000 distinct CDR3 sequences, 22% of them singletons. V lost 7 bases, J lost 7 bases, and 9 bases stayed unmatched. This CDR3 contains 14 residues. From germline, CDR1 is MNHNY and CDR2 SVGAGI (reference sequence).

This sequence was found in an older man in good health. The V gene is TRBV6-6, the J gene TRBJ2-1, with 8 bases fitting TRBD2. Sequenced sample: blood. The CDR3: CASTSSGRGNEQFF. CDR3 in DNA: TGTGCCAGCACCTCAAGCGGGAGAGGGAATGAGCAGTTCTTC.